Following are 29 T cell receptor beta chains from one sample sequenced in a study of graft-versus-host responses after intestinal transplantation. The data were produced by immunoSEQ multiplex PCR, yet TCRdb's version contains in-frame clones alone and is incomplete. This sample has around 13,000 clones, with around two fifths found just once. Here the sequenced sample was alloreactive CD4+ T cells from a mixed lymphocyte reaction culture, taken before intestinal transplant. As to subset: CFSE-low proliferating T cells sorted from approximately six-day pre-transplant mixed lymphocyte reaction (GvH or HvG direction). The origin of the receptors is a human patient who received an intestinal transplant.

The V gene is TRBV4-3, the J gene TRBJ1-2, with TRBD1 identical over 7 bases. The CDR3 covers 15 residues. Germline-derived CDR1 and CDR2 are LGHNA and YSLEER. The V gene end was trimmed by 1 base and the J gene end by 5 bases; junction bases not matched to a gene: 7. The CDR3 loop reads CASSQVAGRGYGYTF. CDR3 coding DNA: TGCGCCAGCAGCCAAGTAGCCGGCAGGGGGTATGGCTACACCTTC.

The CDR3 nucleotides read TGTGCCAGCAGCGGGACAGGGGTCGGCTACACCTTC. Protein sequence: CASSGTGVGYTF. V gene TRBV2 combines with J gene TRBJ1-2, with TRBD1 matching over 10 bases. V was clipped by 6 bases and J by 8 bases; unmatched bases: 3. Germline values: CDR1 SNHLY, CDR2 FYNNEI. The CDR3 spans 12 residues.

This clone was counted only a few times. V and J are TRBV7-8 and TRBJ2-7; 8 bases match TRBD1. The CDR3 consists of 15 residues. V shed 6 bases, J shed 3 bases, and the junction held 10 bases outside the gene matches. From germline, CDR1 is SGHVS and CDR2 FQNEAQ. CDR3 sequence (DNA): TGTGCCAGCAGAAGAGGGCAGGACAGGGTCTACGAGCAGTACTTC. Its protein product is CASRRGQDRVYEQYF.

There are a few counts of this clone. The rearrangement uses TRBV19 and TRBJ2-1, with TRBD2 matching over 8 bases. CDR3 length equals 16 residues. Unmatched junction bases numbered 7, after V lost 6 bases and J lost 0 bases. The germline gives CDR1 LNHDA, CDR2 SQIVND (reference sequence). Here the CDR3 reads CASRPTSGPSYNEQFF. The CDR3 nucleotides read TGTGCCAGTAGGCCTACTAGCGGCCCCTCCTACAATGAGCAGTTCTTC.

The chain recombines TRBV18 with TRBJ1-1; perhaps TRBD1 as D (6 bases). This CDR3 has 15 residues. Germline V lookup: CDR1 KGHSH, CDR2 LQKENI. V was trimmed by 3 bases and J by 6 bases, leaving 17 bases between them. CDR3 DNA: TGTGCCAGCTCACCCCAACGACAGGAAGGCCCTGAAGCTTTCTTT. It yields the protein CASSPQRQEGPEAFF.

The chain recombines TRBV11-3 with TRBJ1-6; a weak D match, TRBD1 (5 bases). V lost 3 bases to trimming and J lost 9 bases, with 15 bases between them. There are 15 residues in the CDR3. Germline values: CDR1 SGHNT, CDR2 YENEEA. The CDR3 here is CASSFSTVLSSPLHF. The CDR3 region has the DNA TGTGCCAGCAGCTTTTCGACAGTTCTCTCTTCACCCCTCCACTTT.

The chain has TRBV6-1 and TRBJ1-1; D is unresolved. Trimming left V 3 bases short and J 9 bases short, with 8 bases between. CDR3 length: 11 residues. In germline, CDR1 is MNHNS, CDR2 SASEGT. DNA of the CDR3: TGTGCCAGCAGTGACAGTCTTCAAGCTTTCTTT. It codes for CASSDSLQAFF.

This clone was seen a few times. The V and J genes are TRBV30 and TRBJ2-7; 14 bases agree with TRBD2. CDR3 length equals 18 residues. After removal of 1 base from V and 3 bases from J, the junction contained 11 bases not matched to a gene. Germline values: CDR1 GTSNPN, CDR2 SVGIG (reference sequence). The CDR3 spells CAWSAGARTSGGYYEQYF. The CDR3 nucleotides are TGTGCCTGGAGTGCGGGGGCGCGGACTAGCGGGGGGTACTACGAGCAGTACTTC.

The chain joins TRBV6-6 to TRBJ1-6; no definite D call. Trimming pared 7 bases from V and 7 bases from J, leaving 14 bases between. The CDR3 is made up of 14 amino acids. Germline-derived CDR1 and CDR2 are MNHNY and SVGAGI (reference sequence). Written as DNA, the CDR3 is TGTGCCAGCAATACCGGGTCTACGAATTCACCCCTCCACTTT. Translation: CASNTGSTNSPLHF.

Relative to its sample, this clone is medium-sized (0.01 to 0.1%). This chain connects TRBV10-3 to TRBJ2-7; the match to TRBD2 covers 7 bases. Per germline, CDR1 ENHRY and CDR2 SYGVKD. The CDR3 totals 13 residues. The ends lost 2 bases at V and 5 bases at J; junction bases unmatched: 3. The CDR3 DNA reads TGTGCCATCAGTGAGCGCGGGGGTCACGAGCAGTACTTC. This encodes CAISERGGHEQYF.

This rearrangement joins TRBV5-1 to TRBJ2-1; TRBD1 matches at 7 bases. The V gene end was trimmed by 3 bases and the J gene end by 2 bases; junction bases not matched to a gene: 5. Germline assignment: CDR1 SGHRS and CDR2 YFSETQ. The CDR3 runs 15 residues. DNA for the CDR3: TGCGCCAGCAGCTCCCTACAGGGGCCCTACAATGAGCAGTTCTTC. The encoded protein is CASSSLQGPYNEQFF.

The CDR3: CASSQDRNSPLHF. The DNA for the CDR3 is TGCGCCAGCAGCCAAGATCGTAATTCACCCCTCCACTTT. This chain connects TRBV4-3 to TRBJ1-6; D unclear. From germline, CDR1 is LGHNA and CDR2 YSLEER. Trimming took off 0 bases at V and 6 bases at J, with 3 bases between the two ends. The CDR3 loop spans 13 amino acids.

In this sample, this clone turned up a few times. The chain is built from TRBV4-3 and TRBJ2-1; TRBD2 matches at 10 bases. V dropped 4 bases and J dropped 9; count of bases not matched to a gene: 12. Germline V CDR1 and CDR2: LGHNA, YSLEER. The CDR3 totals 16 residues. CDR3 coding DNA: TGCGCCAGCAGCCCGACAGTAGCGGGGGGTCTGATTGAGCAGTTCTTC. Residues: CASSPTVAGGLIEQFF.

The chain links TRBV5-1 to TRBJ1-3; TRBD1 is a possible D gene (5 bases). Trimming stripped 4 bases from V and 0 bases from J, with 8 bases between. Germline-derived CDR1 and CDR2 are SGHRS and YFSETQ. The CDR3 loop spans 14 amino acids. The CDR3 DNA reads TGCGCCAGCAGCGCCGACAGCTCTGGAAACACCATATATTTT. It yields the protein CASSADSSGNTIYF.

The V and J genes are TRBV30 and TRBJ2-7; 8 nucleotides agree with TRBD1. CDR3 size: 15 residues. Trimming removed 5 bases from V and 6 bases from J; junction bases left unmatched: 15. Germline CDR1 is GTSNPN and CDR2 is SVGIG (reference sequence). This CDR3 reads CAWVAPRGPSGEQYF. CDR3 in DNA: TGTGCCTGGGTAGCCCCCAGGGGGCCGTCTGGCGAGCAGTACTTC. Using reference TRBV30 and TRBJ2-7 for the parts outside the CDR3, the full variable domain is SQTIHQWPATLVQPVGSPLSLECTVEGTSNPNLYWYRQAAGRGLQLLFYSVGIGQISSEVPQNLSASRPQDRQFILSSKKLLLSDSGFYLCAWVAPRGPSGEQYFGPGTRLTVT.

This clone was picked up a small number of times. The chain carries TRBV29-1 and TRBJ1-2; the match to TRBD1 covers 7 bases. CDR1 SQVTM and CDR2 ANQGSEA come from the germline V gene. The trim removed 7 bases at V and 4 bases at J, leaving 6 bases unmatched. The CDR3 length is 12 residues. In DNA, the CDR3 is TGCAGCGCACAGGGGATCAGCTATGGCTACACCTTC. Protein: CSAQGISYGYTF. Complete variable domain (other parts from reference TRBV29-1 and TRBJ1-2): SAVISQKPSRDICQRGTSLTIQCQVDSQVTMMFWYRQQPGQSLTLIATANQGSEATYESGFVIDKFPISRPNLTFSTLTVSNMSPEDSSIYLCSAQGISYGYTFGSGTRLTVV.

This clone has more than one count but fewer than ten. This chain links TRBV7-2 with TRBJ2-3; tentatively, D is TRBD2 (6 bases). CDR3 size: 14 residues. Trimming shortened V by 6 bases and J by 0 bases, and 10 bases separated the two germline ends. The germline V gene has CDR1 SGHTA and CDR2 FQGNSA. The CDR3 reads CASRPGLSTDTQYF. The CDR3, as DNA: TGTGCCAGCAGGCCGGGACTTAGCACAGATACGCAGTATTTT.

The V and J genes are TRBV6-1 and TRBJ2-3; D perhaps matches TRBD1 (5 bases). The germline V and J ends were trimmed by 6 bases and 4 bases, with 14 bases remaining between them. Germline CDR1 and CDR2: MNHNS and SASEGT. The CDR3 is made up of 14 amino acids. CDR3: CASSASWGADTQYF. The CDR3 DNA is TGTGCCAGCAGCGCATCGTGGGGCGCAGATACGCAGTATTTT.

There are a few counts of this clone. CDR3 DNA: TGTGCCAGCAGAAAACAGGGTTACTACGAGCAGTACTTC. Amino acids: CASRKQGYYEQYF. The rearrangement uses TRBV2 and TRBJ2-7; perhaps TRBD1 as D (6 bases). The V and J ends lost 6 bases and 3 bases respectively, with 12 bases between them. CDR3 size: 13 residues. Germline CDR1 reads SNHLY; CDR2 reads FYNNEI.

A few counts support this clone. The chain employs TRBV12-5 and TRBJ1-1, with TRBD1 matching 7 bases. Trimming removed 5 bases from V and 6 bases from J; junction bases left unmatched: 9. The CDR3 spans 14 residues. CDR1 is LGHNT, CDR2 FRNRAP, per germline. The CDR3 DNA follows: TGTGCTAGTGGTCAGGGGGTTCTAAAGGCTGAAGCTTTCTTT. It encodes CASGQGVLKAEAFF.

V gene TRBV6-6 combines with J gene TRBJ1-5; 10 positions agree with TRBD1. After removal of 7 bases from V and 5 bases from J, the junction contained 5 bases not matched to a gene. The germline CDR1 and CDR2 sequences are MNHNY and SVGAGI (reference sequence). There are 14 residues in the CDR3. The CDR3 here is CASNQGQGHQPQHF. The CDR3 bases are TGTGCCAGCAACCAGGGACAGGGGCATCAGCCCCAGCATTTT.

This rearrangement joins TRBV14 to TRBJ1-2; perhaps TRBD1 as D (6 bases). CDR3 length: 15 residues. V was shortened by 4 bases and J by 0 bases, with 12 bases between the two germline ends. Germline CDR1 reads SGHDN; CDR2 reads FVKESK. In DNA form, the CDR3 reads TGTGCCAGCAGCCCCCAGGGGCGACCTAACTATGGCTACACCTTC. Translation: CASSPQGRPNYGYTF. The full variable domain, completed using reference TRBV14 and TRBJ1-2, is EAGVTQFPSHSVIEKGQTVTLRCDPISGHDNLYWYRRVMGKEIKFLLHFVKESKQDESGMPNNRFLAERTGGTYSTLKVQPAELEDSGVYFCASSPQGRPNYGYTFGSGTRLTVV.

The chain couples TRBV19 to TRBJ2-7, with a weak D call TRBD1 (6 bases). Germline V gene lookup returns CDR1 LNHDA and CDR2 SQIVND (reference sequence). The CDR3 runs 14 residues. The germline V and J ends were trimmed by 3 bases and 2 bases, with 11 bases remaining between them. The CDR3 region has the DNA TGTGCCAGTAGTATCAGGGGCCCTACCTACGAGCAGTACTTC. Translated: CASSIRGPTYEQYF.

This clone was observed a handful of times. At one end, the junction sequence differs from germline, possibly due to a read error. This specimen includes other DNA sequences encoding the same CDR3. The chain carries TRBV5-4 and TRBJ1-1, with 8 bases lining up with TRBD1. Per the germline V gene, CDR1 is SGHNT and CDR2 is YYREEE (reference sequence). The CDR3 totals 13 residues. In DNA form, the CDR3 reads TGTGCCAGCAGCTTCCCAGCGGACAGGGAAGCCTTCTTT. Its protein product is CASSFPADREAFF.

The rearrangement joins TRBV6-1 to TRBJ1-1, with TRBD1 as a possible D gene (6 bases). CDR1 MNHNS and CDR2 SASEGT come from the germline V gene. The CDR3 covers 16 residues. Between the trimmed V and J ends, which lost 6 bases and 11 bases, there was a span of 28 bases. The CDR3 DNA reads TGTGCCAGCAGCGAACCCTTACAGGGATGGCACTGGGAGGCTTTCTTT. Amino acids: CASSEPLQGWHWEAFF.

This rearrangement joins TRBV29-1 to TRBJ2-3; D is possibly TRBD2 (5 bases). V gave up 6 bases and J gave up 2 bases, with 12 bases separating them. CDR1 SQVTM and CDR2 ANQGSEA come from the germline V gene. This CDR3 has 13 amino acids. Here the CDR3 DNA reads TGCAGCGTCCGGAGGACGTACACAGATACGCAGTATTTT. This translates into CSVRRTYTDTQYF.

V usage is TRBV4-3 and J usage is TRBJ1-1; D perhaps matches TRBD1 (5 bases). The CDR3 runs 17 residues. Germline values: CDR1 LGHNA, CDR2 YSLEER. Trimming left V 1 base short and J 1 base short, with 16 bases between. CDR3 region: CASSQGGGGHANTEAFF. DNA of the CDR3: TGCGCCAGCAGCCAAGGGGGAGGTGGACACGCGAACACTGAAGCTTTCTTT.

The CDR3: CASSPKDRWNQPQHF. As DNA, the CDR3 is TGTGCCAGCAGTCCTAAGGACAGGTGGAATCAGCCCCAGCATTTT. The chain has TRBV6-5 and TRBJ1-5, with 7 bases matching TRBD1. V shed 5 bases, J shed 4 bases, and the junction held 8 bases outside the gene matches. Germline loops: CDR1 MNHEY, CDR2 SVGAGI. CDR3 length: 15 residues.

This clone was picked up a small number of times. The chain uses TRBV7-9 and TRBJ1-6; D is undetermined. Trimming took 5 bases from V and 4 from J, leaving 15 bases between them. Per germline, CDR1 SEHNR and CDR2 FQNEAQ (reference sequence). The CDR3 contains 16 residues. CDR3 residues: CASSAPQVGYNSPLHF. In DNA form, the CDR3 reads TGTGCCAGCAGCGCCCCGCAGGTCGGATATAATTCACCCCTCCACTTT.